This entry is about one T cell receptor (beta chain). Trimming pared 3 bases from V and 3 bases from J, leaving 15 bases between. The CDR3 sequence is 15 residues long. Germline V gene lookup returns CDR1 LGHNA and CDR2 YNFKEQ. This specimen comes from a study of T-cell memory formation after mild COVID-19. TCRdb used MiXCR to reprocess the 5' RACE reads, holding one entry per CDR3 protein. The repertoire holds some 280,000 distinct CDR3 sequences, with around 16% as singletons. Specimen: PBMCs or a T cell subset sorted from them (not recorded which). The gene calls are TRBV4-2 and TRBJ2-7; possible D gene TRBD2, 6 bases. The source is a man younger than 35 who had mild COVID-19 (a few samples of this study predate the infection). Cell type and time point are not known. The DNA for the CDR3 is TGTGCCAGCAGCCACACTAAGGTAGCGGTCTACGAGCAGTACTTC. Translated, it gives CASSHTKVAVYEQYF.